This T cell receptor (beta chain) stems from a study of OX40 agonist ivuxolimab in advanced cancers. In the study overall: Patients were dosed intravenously with ivuxolimab at 0.01 to 10 mg/kg every 2 weeks.

Whole-study results and caveats: Mean expanded clone counts were higher in CD8+ than CD4+ T cells. Low normalized T-cell clonal expansion also characterized some of the nonresponders.

Germline CDR1 reads GTSNPN; CDR2 reads SVGIG (reference sequence). The V end was cut by 4 bases, the J end by 8 bases, with 20 bases between. The length of the CDR3 is 14 residues. The table came from immunoSEQ multiplex PCR; TCRdb's copy has only in-frame clones and leaves some out. The sample consists of 50,000 to 75,000 clones, 79% of them appearing once. Notes on this clone: The antigen is undetermined.

The gene calls are TRBV30 and TRBJ1-2, with D tentatively TRBD1 (5 bases). The sequence was collected from an adult with an advanced solid tumor such as melanoma, head and neck, liver or kidney cancer. Source: CD4+ or CD8+ T cells sorted from blood, taken in a trial of the OX40 agonist ivuxolimab. The CDR3 DNA is TGTGCCTGGACTCGAGGTGACACCAGGGAGGGCTACACCTTC. Translating it yields CAWTRGDTREGYTF.